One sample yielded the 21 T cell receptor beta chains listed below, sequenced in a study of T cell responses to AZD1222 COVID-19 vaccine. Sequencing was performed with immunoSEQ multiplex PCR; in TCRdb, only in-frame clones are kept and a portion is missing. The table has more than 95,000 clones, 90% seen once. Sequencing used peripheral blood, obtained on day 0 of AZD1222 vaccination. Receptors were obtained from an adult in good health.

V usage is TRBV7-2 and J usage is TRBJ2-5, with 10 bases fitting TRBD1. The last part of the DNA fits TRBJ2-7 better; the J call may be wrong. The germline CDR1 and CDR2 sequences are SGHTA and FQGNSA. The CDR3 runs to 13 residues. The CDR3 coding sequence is TGTGCCAGCAAGACAGGGGGCACCCACGAGCAGTACTTC. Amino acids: CASKTGGTHEQYF.

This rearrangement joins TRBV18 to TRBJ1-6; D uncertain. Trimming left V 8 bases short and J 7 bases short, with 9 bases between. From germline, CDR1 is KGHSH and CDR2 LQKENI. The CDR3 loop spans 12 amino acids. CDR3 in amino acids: CASTQRNSPLHF. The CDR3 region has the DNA TGTGCCAGCACCCAGAGGAATTCACCCCTCCACTTT.

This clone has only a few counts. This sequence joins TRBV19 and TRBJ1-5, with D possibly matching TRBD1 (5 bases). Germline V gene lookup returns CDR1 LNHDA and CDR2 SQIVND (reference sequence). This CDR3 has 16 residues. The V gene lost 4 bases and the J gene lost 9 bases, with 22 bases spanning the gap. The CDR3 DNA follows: TGTGCCAGTAGTACCAATGTTGGGGGACCCCCGGGGCCCCAGCATTTT. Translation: CASSTNVGGPPGPQHF.

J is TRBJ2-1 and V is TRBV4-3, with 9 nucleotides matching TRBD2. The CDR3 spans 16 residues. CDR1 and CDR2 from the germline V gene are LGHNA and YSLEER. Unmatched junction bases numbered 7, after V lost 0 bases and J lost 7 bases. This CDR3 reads CASSQDPSGGTNEQFF. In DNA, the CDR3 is TGCGCCAGCAGCCAAGATCCCAGCGGGGGGACTAATGAGCAGTTCTTC.

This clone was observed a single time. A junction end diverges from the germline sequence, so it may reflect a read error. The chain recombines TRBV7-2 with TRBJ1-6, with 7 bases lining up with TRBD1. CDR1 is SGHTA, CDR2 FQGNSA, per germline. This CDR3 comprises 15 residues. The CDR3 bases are TGTGCCAGCAGCGTAGCAGGGGGTAATAATTCACCCCTCCACTTT. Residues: CASSVAGGNNSPLHF.

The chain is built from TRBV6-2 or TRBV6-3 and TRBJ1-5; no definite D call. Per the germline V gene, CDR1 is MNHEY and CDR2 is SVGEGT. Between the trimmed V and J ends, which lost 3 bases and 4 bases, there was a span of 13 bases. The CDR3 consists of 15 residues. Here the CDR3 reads CASSYELVGNQPQHF. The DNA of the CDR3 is TGTGCCAGCAGTTATGAGTTGGTGGGGAATCAGCCCCAGCATTTT.

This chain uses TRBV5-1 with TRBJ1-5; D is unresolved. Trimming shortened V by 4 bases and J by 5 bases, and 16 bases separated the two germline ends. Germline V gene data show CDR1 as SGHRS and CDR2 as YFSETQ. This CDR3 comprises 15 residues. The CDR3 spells CASSVSPGNYQPQHF. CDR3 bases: TGCGCCAGCAGCGTATCACCCGGGAACTATCAGCCCCAGCATTTT.

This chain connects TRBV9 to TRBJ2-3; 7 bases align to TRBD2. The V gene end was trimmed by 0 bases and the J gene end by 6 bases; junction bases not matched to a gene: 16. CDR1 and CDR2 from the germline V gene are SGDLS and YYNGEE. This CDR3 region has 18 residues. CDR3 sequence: CASSVGEGRWVASDTQYF. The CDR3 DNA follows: TGTGCCAGCAGCGTAGGGGAGGGCAGGTGGGTAGCGTCGGATACGCAGTATTTT. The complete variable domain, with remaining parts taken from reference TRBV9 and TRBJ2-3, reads DSGVTQTPKHLITATGQRVTLRCSPRSGDLSVYWYQQSLDQGLQFLIQYYNGEERAKGNILERFSAQQFPDLHSELNLSSLELGDSALYFCASSVGEGRWVASDTQYFGPGTRLTVL.

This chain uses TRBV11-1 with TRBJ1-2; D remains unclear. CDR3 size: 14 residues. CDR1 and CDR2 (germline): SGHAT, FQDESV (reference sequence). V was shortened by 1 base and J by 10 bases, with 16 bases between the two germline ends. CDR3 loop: CASSLESPGVHYTF. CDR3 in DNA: TGTGCCAGCAGCTTAGAGAGCCCGGGAGTACACTACACCTTC.

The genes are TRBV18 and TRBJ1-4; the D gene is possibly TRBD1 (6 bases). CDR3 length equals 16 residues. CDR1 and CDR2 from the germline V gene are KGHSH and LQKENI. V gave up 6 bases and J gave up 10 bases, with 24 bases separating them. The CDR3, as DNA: TGTGCCAGCTCTCCAAGGACAGTTAGTGGTGAAGTAAAACTGTTTTTT. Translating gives CASSPRTVSGEVKLFF. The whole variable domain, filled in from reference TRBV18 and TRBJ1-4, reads NAGVMQNPRHLVRRRGQEARLRCSPMKGHSHVYWYRQLPEEGLKFMVYLQKENIIDESGMPKERFSAEFPKEGPSILRIQQVVRGDSAAYFCASSPRTVSGEVKLFFGSGTQLSVL.

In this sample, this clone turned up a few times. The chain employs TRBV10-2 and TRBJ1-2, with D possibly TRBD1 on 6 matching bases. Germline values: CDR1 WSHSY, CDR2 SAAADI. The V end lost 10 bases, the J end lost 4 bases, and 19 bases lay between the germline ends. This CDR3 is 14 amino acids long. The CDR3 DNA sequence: TGCGCCACCTCGTCCTACGGGACACTCTATGGCTACACCTTC. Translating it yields CATSSYGTLYGYTF.

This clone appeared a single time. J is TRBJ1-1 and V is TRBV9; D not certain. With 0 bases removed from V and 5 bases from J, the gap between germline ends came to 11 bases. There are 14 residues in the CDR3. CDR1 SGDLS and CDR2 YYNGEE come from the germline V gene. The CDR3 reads CASSVAQVGTEAFF. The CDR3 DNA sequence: TGTGCCAGCAGCGTAGCTCAGGTAGGGACTGAAGCTTTCTTT.

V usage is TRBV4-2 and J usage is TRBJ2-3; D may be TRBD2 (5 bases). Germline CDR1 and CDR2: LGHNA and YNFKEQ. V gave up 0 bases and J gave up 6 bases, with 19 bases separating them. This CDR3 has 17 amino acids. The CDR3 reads CASSQDPRAATIDTQYF. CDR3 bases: TGTGCCAGCAGCCAAGATCCGAGGGCGGCAACGATCGATACGCAGTATTTT.

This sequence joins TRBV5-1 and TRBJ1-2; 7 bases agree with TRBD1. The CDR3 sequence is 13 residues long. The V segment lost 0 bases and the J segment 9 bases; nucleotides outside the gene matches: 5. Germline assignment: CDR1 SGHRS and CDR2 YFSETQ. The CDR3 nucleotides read TGCGCCAGCAGCTTGGACAGACAGGGAAGCTACACCTTC. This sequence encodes CASSLDRQGSYTF.

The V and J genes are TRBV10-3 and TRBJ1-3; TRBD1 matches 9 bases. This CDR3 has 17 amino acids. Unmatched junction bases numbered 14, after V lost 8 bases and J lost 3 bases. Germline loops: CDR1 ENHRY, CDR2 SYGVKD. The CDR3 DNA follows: TGTGCCATCGGGAATAGTAGGGGACAGGGTTTTGGAAACACCATATATTTT. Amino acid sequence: CAIGNSRGQGFGNTIYF.

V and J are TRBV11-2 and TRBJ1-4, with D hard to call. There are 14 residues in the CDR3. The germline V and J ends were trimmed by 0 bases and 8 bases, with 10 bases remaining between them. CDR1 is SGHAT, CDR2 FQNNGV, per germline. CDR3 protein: CASSLDNGHEKLFF. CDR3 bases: TGTGCCAGCAGCTTAGACAACGGCCACGAAAAACTGTTTTTT.

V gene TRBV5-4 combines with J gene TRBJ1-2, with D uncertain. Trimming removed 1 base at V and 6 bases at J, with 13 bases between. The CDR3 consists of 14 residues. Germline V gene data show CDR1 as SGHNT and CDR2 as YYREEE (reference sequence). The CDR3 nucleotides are TGTGCCAGCAGCTTGTTTCCGGCCGGTGATGGCTACACCTTC. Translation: CASSLFPAGDGYTF.

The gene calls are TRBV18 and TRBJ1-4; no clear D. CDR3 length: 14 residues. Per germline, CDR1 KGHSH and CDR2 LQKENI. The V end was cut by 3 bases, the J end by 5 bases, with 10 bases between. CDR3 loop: CASSPYAANEKLFF. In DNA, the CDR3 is TGTGCCAGCTCACCTTACGCCGCAAATGAAAAACTGTTTTTT.

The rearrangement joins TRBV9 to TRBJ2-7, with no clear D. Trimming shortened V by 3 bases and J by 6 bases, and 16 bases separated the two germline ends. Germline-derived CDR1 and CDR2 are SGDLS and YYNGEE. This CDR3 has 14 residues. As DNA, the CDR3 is TGTGCCAGCAGCGGAAGCCCGGGTGGAACCGAGCAGTACTTC. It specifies CASSGSPGGTEQYF.

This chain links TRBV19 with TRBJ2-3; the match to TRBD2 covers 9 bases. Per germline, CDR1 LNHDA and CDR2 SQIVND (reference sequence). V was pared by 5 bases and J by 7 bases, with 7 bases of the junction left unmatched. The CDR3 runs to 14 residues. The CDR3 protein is CASSGGGAVNTQYF. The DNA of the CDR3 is TGTGCCAGTAGTGGCGGGGGGGCCGTAAATACGCAGTATTTT.

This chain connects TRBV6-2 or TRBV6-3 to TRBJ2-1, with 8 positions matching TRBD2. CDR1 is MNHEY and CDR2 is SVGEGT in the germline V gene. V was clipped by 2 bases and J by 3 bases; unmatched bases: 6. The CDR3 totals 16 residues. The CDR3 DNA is TGTGCCAGCAGTTACGAAGCGGGGGAGCTCTACAATGAGCAGTTCTTC. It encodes CASSYEAGELYNEQFF.